These 26 T cell receptor beta chains came from one sample sequenced in a study of cytomegalovirus exposure and HLA in healthy donors. PCR amplification relied on 60 Vbeta primers (plus 13 Jbeta primers). TCRdb's table, derived via immunoSEQ multiplex PCR, lists solely in-frame clones and lacks some. The sample consists of about 130,000 clones, 80% of them appearing once. Material for sequencing was PBMCs. These receptors originate from a male donor in good health and CMV-seronegative.

V usage is TRBV5-5 and J usage is TRBJ1-2, with TRBD1 as a possible D gene (6 bases). The CDR3 has 12 amino acids. Germline CDR1 and CDR2: SGHKS and YYEKEE (reference sequence). The V gene lost 2 bases and the J gene lost 7 bases, with 9 bases spanning the gap. The CDR3 region is CASSFGGIGYTF. CDR3 nucleotides: TGTGCCAGCAGCTTTGGGGGCATTGGCTACACCTTC.

The rearrangement links TRBV19 to TRBJ1-1; D is unclear. Trimming stripped 5 bases from V and 3 bases from J, with 10 bases between. The CDR3 is 13 amino acids. CDR1 is LNHDA, CDR2 SQIVND, per germline (reference sequence). Here the CDR3 reads CASSLYTDTEAFF. CDR3 sequence (DNA): TGTGCCAGTAGTCTTTATACGGACACTGAAGCTTTCTTT.

A word on this clone: Distinct nucleotide sequences in the sample also encode this CDR3. V is TRBV9 and J is TRBJ2-2; 9 bases fit TRBD2. Germline V gene data show CDR1 as SGDLS and CDR2 as YYNGEE. This CDR3 is built from 16 residues. With 0 bases clipped from V and 3 bases from J, the junction kept 3 bases outside the gene matches. The CDR3 loop is CASSVGSGGYTGELFF. For the CDR3, the DNA is TGTGCCAGCAGCGTAGGTAGCGGGGGATACACCGGGGAGCTGTTTTTT.

The CDR3: CASSSTPGAGGRFSYNEQFF. CDR3 nucleotides: TGTGCCAGCAGTTCGACCCCCGGGGCGGGGGGGAGGTTTTCCTACAATGAGCAGTTCTTC. J is TRBJ2-1 and V is TRBV27; 9 bases line up with TRBD2. The trim removed 4 bases at V and 1 base at J, leaving 17 bases unmatched. Per germline, CDR1 MNHEY and CDR2 SMNVEV (reference sequence). The length of the CDR3 is 20 residues.

V is TRBV29-1 and J is TRBJ1-2; perhaps TRBD1 as D (6 bases). Germline assignment: CDR1 SQVTM and CDR2 ANQGSEA. The CDR3 extends over 12 amino acids. The V gene lost 7 bases and the J gene lost 5 bases, with 14 bases spanning the gap. The CDR3 nucleotides are TGCAGCGCAATGGACAGATCGTATGGCTACACCTTC. It specifies CSAMDRSYGYTF.

The CDR3 loop reads CASSPTGSFYEQYF. The CDR3, as DNA: TGTGCCAGCAGTCCGACAGGGTCGTTCTACGAGCAGTACTTC. The V gene is TRBV27, the J gene TRBJ2-7; 7 nucleotides match TRBD1. The CDR3 has 14 amino acids. Germline CDR1 and CDR2: MNHEY and SMNVEV (reference sequence). J lost 3 bases, V lost 5 bases, and 7 bases had no gene match.

The chain carries TRBV5-8 and TRBJ1-2; 8 positions agree with TRBD1. Germline V gene lookup returns CDR1 SGHTS and CDR2 YDEGEE. The CDR3 length is 13 residues. After removal of 4 bases from V and 5 bases from J, the junction contained 4 bases not matched to a gene. The CDR3 is CASSGGQGYGYTF. The CDR3 region has the DNA TGTGCCAGCAGCGGAGGACAGGGTTATGGCTACACCTTC.

The CDR3 here is CAWSVGAVEQFF. The CDR3 DNA is TGTGCCTGGAGTGTAGGGGCAGTTGAGCAGTTCTTC. This rearrangement joins TRBV30 to TRBJ2-1, with a possible D match to TRBD1 (5 bases). V was shortened by 0 bases and J by 9 bases, with 9 bases between the two germline ends. In germline, CDR1 is GTSNPN, CDR2 SVGIG (reference sequence). The CDR3 contains 12 residues.

This sequence joins TRBV6-1 and TRBJ1-2; perhaps TRBD1 as D (5 bases). The CDR3 spans 15 residues. Between the trimmed V and J ends, which lost 2 bases and 4 bases, there was a span of 14 bases. Germline values: CDR1 MNHNS, CDR2 SASEGT. CDR3 protein: CASSERDWLTYGYTF. The DNA for the CDR3 is TGTGCCAGCAGTGAAAGGGACTGGCTAACCTATGGCTACACCTTC.

Concerning this clone itself: The junction does not match germline at one end; this may be a read error. The chain combines TRBV6-5 with TRBJ2-7; D unclear. This CDR3 region has 13 residues. Germline assignment: CDR1 MNHEY and CDR2 SVGAGI. The CDR3 DNA reads TGTGCCAGCTGTCCCTCAGAATACCTGTTTCTGGACTTC. Its translation: CASCPSEYLFLDF.

This clone was counted between two and nine times. The chain couples TRBV4-1 to TRBJ1-5; 7 bases fit TRBD1. Germline loops: CDR1 MGHRA, CDR2 YSYEKL. V shed 1 base and J 1 base; nucleotides not matched to a gene: 4. The CDR3 is made up of 16 amino acids. DNA for the CDR3: TGCGCCAGCAGCCAAGGGTTGGACAGGAGCAATCAGCCCCAGCATTTT. This translates into CASSQGLDRSNQPQHF.

The chain links TRBV30 to TRBJ1-6; no clear D gene. This CDR3 is built from 14 residues. Germline loops: CDR1 GTSNPN, CDR2 SVGIG (reference sequence). V lost 0 bases and J lost 7, with 10 bases in between. In DNA, the CDR3 is TGTGCCTGGAGTGTAGGCAGGCGCAATTCACCCCTCCACTTT. It is translated as CAWSVGRRNSPLHF.

The gene calls are TRBV7-3 and TRBJ1-1; perhaps TRBD1 as D (6 bases). Deletions cut 5 bases from V and 3 bases from J, with 10 bases between. Germline V gene sequence: CDR1 SGHTA, CDR2 FQGTGA. This CDR3 contains 13 residues. The CDR3 is CASSLYRDTEAFF. The CDR3 nucleotides read TGTGCCAGCAGCCTCTACAGGGACACTGAAGCTTTCTTT.

The chain uses TRBV5-1 and TRBJ1-1; D is possibly TRBD1 (5 bases). The CDR3 covers 17 residues. V was clipped by 0 bases and J by 5 bases, with 20 bases between them. Germline V gives CDR1 SGHRS, CDR2 YFSETQ. For the CDR3, the DNA is TGCGCCAGCAGCTTGGCCGGGGTGACAAGGGGAGGGACTGAAGCTTTCTTT. Translation gives CASSLAGVTRGGTEAFF.

This chain connects TRBV5-1 to TRBJ1-6, with D hard to call. The CDR3 length is 16 residues. Trimming took off 0 bases at V and 3 bases at J, with 10 bases between the two ends. Germline CDR1 and CDR2: SGHRS and YFSETQ. CDR3 protein: CASSLAGVIYNSPLHF. The CDR3 DNA reads TGCGCCAGCAGCTTGGCCGGGGTGATCTATAATTCACCCCTCCACTTT.

The V call is TRBV5-1, the J call TRBJ2-1, with D maybe TRBD2 (5 bases). Trimming removed 0 bases at V and 7 bases at J, with 14 bases between. The V gene's germline CDR1 is SGHRS and CDR2 YFSETQ. The CDR3 covers 15 residues. The CDR3 reads CASSLGSSVTNEQFF. CDR3 in DNA: TGCGCCAGCAGCTTGGGTAGTAGCGTAACAAATGAGCAGTTCTTC.

The chain links TRBV6-5 to TRBJ1-5; the D gene is possibly TRBD1 (6 bases). The germline V and J ends were trimmed by 6 bases and 6 bases, with 15 bases remaining between them. Germline-derived CDR1 and CDR2 are MNHEY and SVGAGI. The CDR3 sequence is 14 residues long. The CDR3 loop reads CASSVGGGGQPQHF. The CDR3 nucleotides are TGTGCCAGCAGCGTGGGGGGGGGCGGTCAGCCCCAGCATTTT.

The rearrangement links TRBV10-3 to TRBJ2-7, with D perhaps matching TRBD1 (6 bases). Germline CDR1 and CDR2: ENHRY and SYGVKD. CDR3 size: 12 residues. V was clipped by 5 bases and J by 6 bases, with 11 bases between them. For the CDR3, the DNA is TGTGCCATCAGTAGTGGGGGCGGCGAGCAGTACTTC. This sequence encodes CAISSGGGEQYF.

This chain connects TRBV7-9 to TRBJ2-3; 11 bases map to TRBD2. Germline V gene lookup returns CDR1 SEHNR and CDR2 FQNEAQ (reference sequence). The CDR3 has 15 amino acids. V gave up 5 bases and J gave up 5 bases; unmatched junction bases: 6. CDR3 sequence reads: CASSVSGGAKDTQYF. In DNA form, the CDR3 reads TGTGCCAGCAGCGTTAGCGGGGGGGCCAAAGATACGCAGTATTTT.

The chain combines TRBV11-2 with TRBJ1-3; 7 positions match TRBD1. The CDR3 has 14 amino acids. V was clipped by 5 bases and J by 4 bases; unmatched bases: 5. Germline V CDR1 and CDR2: SGHAT, FQNNGV. The CDR3, as DNA: TGTGCCAGCAGCGGGACAGTTTCAGGAAACACCATATATTTT. It encodes CASSGTVSGNTIYF.

The chain uses TRBV9 and TRBJ2-7; TRBD1 aligns across 8 bases. The J segment lost 3 bases and the V segment lost 3 bases, leaving 5 bases of the junction unmatched. Per germline, CDR1 SGDLS and CDR2 YYNGEE. The CDR3 covers 14 residues. The CDR3 here is CASSAATGGYEQYF. The CDR3 DNA reads as TGTGCCAGCAGCGCTGCCACAGGGGGCTACGAGCAGTACTTC.

As concerns this clone: A read error may produce the germline difference seen at one junction end. The rearrangement joins TRBV5-1 to TRBJ1-1, with no clear D. The CDR3 runs 14 residues. Germline V gives CDR1 SGHRS, CDR2 YFSETQ. The CDR3 loop is CASSLETVNTEAFF. CDR3 coding DNA: TGTGCCAGCAGCTTGGAAACGGTGAACACTGAAGCTTTCTTT. Supplemented by reference TRBV5-1 and TRBJ1-1, the full variable domain reads KAGVTQTPRYLIKTRGQQVTLSCSPISGHRSVSWYQQTPGQGLQFLFEYFSETQRNKGNFPGRFSGRQFSNSRSEMNVSTLELGDSALYLCASSLETVNTEAFFGQGTRLTVV.

V and J are TRBV7-3 and TRBJ2-3; perhaps TRBD2 as D (6 bases). Germline assignment: CDR1 SGHTA and CDR2 FQGTGA. The CDR3 has 14 amino acids. Trimming removed 5 bases from V and 0 bases from J, with 9 bases in between. This chain's CDR3 is CASSPGTSTDTQYF. In nucleotides, the CDR3 is TGTGCCAGCAGCCCCGGGACTAGCACAGATACGCAGTATTTT.

The chain couples TRBV7-3 to TRBJ2-3; D is ambiguous. The V and J ends lost 4 bases and 2 bases respectively, with 7 bases between them. Germline V gene data show CDR1 as SGHTA and CDR2 as FQGTGA. The CDR3 spans 13 residues. CDR3 sequence reads: CASSSQYTDTQYF. CDR3 in DNA: TGTGCCAGCAGCTCCCAGTACACAGATACGCAGTATTTT.

The chain links TRBV6-1 to TRBJ2-5, with 7 bases aligning to TRBD2. The tail of the sequence fits TRBJ2-7 better, so the J call may be wrong. Germline V gives CDR1 MNHNS, CDR2 SASEGT. There are 15 residues in the CDR3. CDR3 DNA sequence: TGTGCCAGCAGTGAGGGAGCGGGACGGGGCTACGAGCAGTACTTC. This translates into CASSEGAGRGYEQYF.

The rearrangement joins TRBV18 to TRBJ1-1, with 8 nucleotides matching TRBD1. There are 13 residues in the CDR3. V shed 6 bases, J shed 5 bases, and the junction held 5 bases outside the gene matches. CDR1 and CDR2 from the germline V gene are KGHSH and LQKENI. CDR3 protein: CASSPDRGTEAFF. CDR3 bases: TGTGCCAGCTCTCCTGACAGGGGAACTGAAGCTTTCTTT.